A selection of T cell receptor beta chains follows, all from one sample in a study of graft-versus-host responses after intestinal transplantation. The data were produced by immunoSEQ multiplex PCR, yet TCRdb's version contains in-frame clones alone and is incomplete. The sample holds roughly 80,000 clones, approximately 90% seen once. The sample here was PBMCs, taken 98 days after intestinal transplantation. These receptor sequences come from a human patient who received an intestinal transplant, so some T cells may come from the graft donor. Each CDR3 is given with its conserved first and last residue. The D gene is left open where the match is weak. Clone sizes are given selectively: once, few, many, or a class where the clone is expanded.

j_call clone_size d_call v_call cdr3_nt cdr3_aa
TRBJ1-2 - TRBD1 TRBV14 TGTGCCAGTAGCCCCGACGAAGCCGGACAGGGGGTAATCTATGGCTACACCTTC CASSPDEAGQGVIYGYTF
TRBJ1-1 - TRBD1 TRBV9 TGTGCCAGCAGCTATTCCGGGACAGGGAACACTGAAGCTTTCTTT CASSYSGTGNTEAFF
TRBJ2-7 - - TRBV27 TGTGCCAGCAGTTTAGCGGGATACGAGCAGTACTTC CASSLAGYEQYF
TRBJ1-4 - - TRBV6-5 TGTGCCGAGCTCTCGGGACGGAATGAAAAACTGTTTTTT CAELSGRNEKLFF
TRBJ1-1 once - TRBV25-1 TGTGCCAGCAGTGAATGGGGGGGCGCCACTGAAGCTTTCTTT CASSEWGGATEAFF
TRBJ1-1 - - TRBV7-3 TGTGCCAGCAGCTTAAGTGCAGGGGATTGGGCTGAAGCTTTCTTT CASSLSAGDWAEAFF
TRBJ1-1 - - TRBV27 TGTGCCAGCAGTTTCTCTCCAGGGGTGTACACTGAAGCTTTCTTT CASSFSPGVYTEAFF
TRBJ2-3 - TRBD2 TRBV4-1 TGCGCCAGCAGCCAAGTGCGGCTAGCGGGGGGCTGGGAAGATACGCAGTATTTT CASSQVRLAGGWEDTQYF
TRBJ1-2 - TRBD1 TRBV6-1 TGTGCCAGCAGGACAGGGAGCTATGGCTACACCTTC CASRTGSYGYTF
TRBJ1-1 - - TRBV6-5 TGTGCCAGCAGCCAAGGACAGACCATGAACACTGAAGCTTTCTTT CASSQGQTMNTEAFF
TRBJ1-5 - - TRBV28 TGTGCCAGCAGACTACCCTGGGGAGATAGCAATCAGCCCCAGCATTTT CASRLPWGDSNQPQHF
TRBJ2-7 - TRBD1 TRBV6-5 TGTGCCAGCATGGGGAGGACAGGGACCTACGAGCAGTACTTC CASMGRTGTYEQYF
TRBJ2-7 - - TRBV5-4 TGTGCCAGCAGCCAGCGGACAGAAGACTACGAGCAGTACTTC CASSQRTEDYEQYF
TRBJ2-5 - - TRBV12-5 TGTGCTAGTGGTTTGGTAGTCACAGGGCACCAAGAGACCCAGTACTTC CASGLVVTGHQETQYF
TRBJ1-6 - TRBD1 TRBV2 TGTGCCAGCAGTGAAAGCCGCCGGGACAGTAATTCACCCCTCCACTTT CASSESRRDSNSPLHF
TRBJ2-4 - - TRBV28 TGTGCCAGCAGTATTCAACCCTGGGACCTAGCCAAAAACATTCAGTACTTC CASSIQPWDLAKNIQYF
TRBJ1-2 - - TRBV7-9 TGTGCCAGCAGCTTCTCCGGCCTCTATGGCTACACCTTC CASSFSGLYGYTF
TRBJ2-1 - - TRBV7-9 TGTGCCAGCAGCTTAGTGATGGGAAGCCCCAATGAGCAGTTCTTC CASSLVMGSPNEQFF
TRBJ1-4 - - TRBV7-3 TGTGCCAGCAGACCTAATGAAAAACTGTTTTTT CASRPNEKLFF
TRBJ2-6 few - TRBV4-1 TGCGCCAGCAGCCAAGATCCGAGGTCTGGGGCCAACGTCCTGACTTTC CASSQDPRSGANVLTF
TRBJ1-1 once - TRBV27 TGTGCCAGCAGTTCTCGGGGGGCAGGGATTGAAGCTTTCTTT CASSSRGAGIEAFF
TRBJ2-7 - TRBD1 TRBV5-1 TGCGCCAGCAGTACCGGGACAGGGGCCTACGAGCAGTACTTC CASSTGTGAYEQYF
TRBJ2-5 - - TRBV30 TGTGCCTGTGAGGGTGGGAGCCGGGAGACCCAGTACTTC CACEGGSRETQYF
TRBJ2-3 - - TRBV14 TGTGCCAGCAGCCAAGAGCGGGGTACGCAGTATTTT CASSQERGTQYF
TRBJ2-7 - - TRBV11-2 TGTGCCAGCAGCTTAGAGGCGAGCTACGAGCAGTACTTC CASSLEASYEQYF
TRBJ2-7 once - TRBV11-2 TGTGCCAGCAGCTTAGGGAGCTCCTACGAGCAGTACTTC CASSLGSSYEQYF
TRBJ2-1 - - TRBV5-1 TGCGCCAGCAGCCCCACACGGGACTACAATGAGCAGTTCTTC CASSPTRDYNEQFF
TRBJ1-1 few - TRBV5-1 TGCGCCAGCAGCTTGGCCAATCCGAACACTGAAGCTTTCTTT CASSLANPNTEAFF
TRBJ2-7 - TRBD1 TRBV7-9 TGTGCCAGCAGCTCGACAGGGAACCACGAGCAGTACTTC CASSSTGNHEQYF